This T cell receptor beta chain was sequenced for a study of read filtering for tumor transcriptome and immune sequencing. Germline V gene data show CDR1 as SGHTA and CDR2 as FQGNSA. V was trimmed by 2 bases and J by 3 bases, leaving 11 bases between them. The CDR3 spans 15 residues. Molecular barcoded adaptors covering alpha/delta and beta/gamma chains were used on around 370 ng RNA. TCRdb re-derived calls from the reads in MiXCR, one entry per CDR3 protein. The sample carries almost 40,000 distinct CDR3 sequences, less than 15% recorded once. This clonotype has ten or more counts. At the time of active disease, bone marrow was collected from every patient.

The V gene is TRBV7-2, the J gene TRBJ1-5; D remains ambiguous. The receptor comes from a donor aged 40 or older with multiple myeloma. Source material: a population of CD138-negative cells sorted from bone marrow. CDR3 sequence (DNA): TGTGCCAGCAGCTTATCCCGGGATCTCAATCAGCCCCAGCATTTT. This codes for CASSLSRDLNQPQHF.